These T cell receptor beta chains were read from a single sample in a study of identical twins. TCRdb fed the 5' RACE reads into MiXCR, producing one record per CDR3 protein. The sample shows approximately 630,000 distinct CDR3 sequences, 7% to 7.5% of them seen only once. This sample was also put to use in a study of yellow fever vaccine responses in identical twins.

Sequencing was done on a sample of PBMCs. The receptors derive from a woman aged 18 to 35 in good health. Both conserved end residues are part of each CDR3. A D gene is named only where the DNA matches it firmly. Only part of the rows carry a size: once, few, many, or a class if the clone is expanded.

len: 17
abundance: few
d_gene: TRBD1
j_gene: TRBJ1-5
v_gene: TRBV7-8
CDR3aa: CASSISTGGQGNQPQHF
CDR3nt: TGTGCCAGCAGCATTTCGACAGGGGGGCAGGGCAATCAGCCCCAGCATTTT

len: 15
abundance: .
d_gene: TRBD2
j_gene: TRBJ2-1
v_gene: TRBV7-9
CDR3aa: CASSARTSGRREQFF
CDR3nt: TGTGCCAGCAGCGCCCGTACTAGCGGGAGGAGGGAGCAGTTCTTC

len: 16
abundance: .
d_gene: .
j_gene: TRBJ2-1
v_gene: TRBV11-2
CDR3aa: CASSPRAEGIYNEQFF
CDR3nt: TGTGCCAGCAGCCCCCGGGCAGAAGGGATTTACAATGAGCAGTTCTTC

len: 16
abundance: few
d_gene: .
j_gene: TRBJ1-5
v_gene: TRBV24-1
CDR3aa: CATSDNRQAGHQPQHF
CDR3nt: TGTGCCACCAGTGACAACCGACAGGCCGGGCATCAGCCCCAGCATTTT

len: 9
abundance: .
d_gene: .
j_gene: TRBJ1-2
v_gene: TRBV20-1
CDR3aa: CSAAAPTTF
CDR3nt: TGCAGTGCCGCGGCCCCCACTACCTTC

len: 14
abundance: many
d_gene: .
j_gene: TRBJ2-7
v_gene: TRBV12-3/TRBV12-4
CDR3aa: CASKPTANEAEQYF
CDR3nt: TGTGCCAGCAAACCGACAGCCAATGAGGCCGAGCAGTACTTC

len: 17
abundance: .
d_gene: TRBD2
j_gene: TRBJ2-1
v_gene: TRBV28
CDR3aa: CASSLIAGGPSGNEQFF
CDR3nt: TGTGCCAGCAGTCTAATAGCGGGAGGGCCCAGTGGCAATGAGCAGTTCTTC

len: 14
abundance: few
d_gene: TRBD2
j_gene: TRBJ2-1
v_gene: TRBV29-1
CDR3aa: CSVVGLAGGDEQFF
CDR3nt: TGCAGCGTTGTGGGACTAGCGGGGGGGGATGAGCAGTTCTTC

len: 16
abundance: few
d_gene: .
j_gene: TRBJ2-7
v_gene: TRBV27
CDR3aa: CASSLAAHYDRREQYF
CDR3nt: TGTGCCAGCAGCCTTGCCGCCCACTATGATCGTCGCGAGCAGTACTTC

len: 18
abundance: .
d_gene: TRBD2
j_gene: TRBJ2-6
v_gene: TRBV11-1
CDR3aa: CASSARLAEDSGANVLTF
CDR3nt: TGTGCCAGCAGCGCCCGTCTAGCGGAAGACTCTGGGGCCAACGTCCTGACTTTC

len: 13
abundance: many
d_gene: TRBD2
j_gene: TRBJ2-7
v_gene: TRBV10-3
CDR3aa: CAVRTSGGYEQYF
CDR3nt: TGTGCCGTACGGACTAGCGGGGGCTACGAGCAGTACTTC

len: 12
abundance: few
d_gene: .
j_gene: TRBJ1-1
v_gene: TRBV10-3
CDR3aa: CAISTGPAEAFF
CDR3nt: TGTGCCATCAGTACCGGGCCCGCTGAAGCTTTCTTT

len: 17
abundance: many
d_gene: TRBD2
j_gene: TRBJ2-1
v_gene: TRBV12-3/TRBV12-4
CDR3aa: CASSLGRRTSGYNEQFF
CDR3nt: TGTGCCAGCAGTTTAGGCCGTAGGACTAGCGGCTACAATGAGCAGTTCTTC

len: 14
abundance: many
d_gene: .
j_gene: TRBJ1-2
v_gene: TRBV6-1
CDR3aa: CASSEARLGYGYTF
CDR3nt: TGTGCCAGCAGTGAAGCGAGGCTGGGCTATGGCTACACCTTC

len: 12
abundance: few
d_gene: .
j_gene: TRBJ1-4
v_gene: TRBV25-1
CDR3aa: CASSDKNEKLFF
CDR3nt: TGTGCCAGCAGTGACAAAAATGAAAAACTGTTTTTT

len: 14
abundance: .
d_gene: .
j_gene: TRBJ1-2
v_gene: TRBV2
CDR3aa: CASSEAGGTYGYTF
CDR3nt: TGTGCCAGCAGTGAAGCGGGTGGCACCTATGGCTACACCTTC

len: 18
abundance: many
d_gene: TRBD2
j_gene: TRBJ2-3
v_gene: TRBV3-1
CDR3aa: CASSQGKAGGLIGDTQYF
CDR3nt: TGTGCCAGCAGCCAAGGTAAAGCGGGGGGGCTCATTGGAGATACGCAGTATTTT

len: 15
abundance: .
d_gene: .
j_gene: TRBJ2-2
v_gene: TRBV12-3/TRBV12-4
CDR3aa: CASSYWSGHTGELFF
CDR3nt: TGTGCCAGCAGTTATTGGTCCGGACACACCGGGGAGCTGTTTTTT

len: 15
abundance: few
d_gene: TRBD2
j_gene: TRBJ2-7
v_gene: TRBV20-1
CDR3aa: CSAKIGGAGDNEQYF
CDR3nt: TGCAGTGCTAAGATCGGGGGGGCGGGTGACAACGAGCAGTACTTC

len: 12
abundance: few
d_gene: .
j_gene: TRBJ1-3
v_gene: TRBV10-3
CDR3aa: CANSQSGNTIYF
CDR3nt: TGTGCCAACAGTCAGTCTGGAAACACCATATATTTT

len: 13
abundance: few
d_gene: .
j_gene: TRBJ2-2
v_gene: TRBV27
CDR3aa: CASRMQGTGELFF
CDR3nt: TGTGCCAGCAGGATGCAGGGAACCGGGGAGCTGTTTTTT

len: 17
abundance: .
d_gene: .
j_gene: TRBJ2-3
v_gene: TRBV10-3
CDR3aa: CAISESTVDEYADTQYF
CDR3nt: TGTGCCATCAGTGAGTCGACAGTAGACGAGTACGCAGATACGCAGTATTTT

len: 16
abundance: .
d_gene: TRBD2
j_gene: TRBJ2-3
v_gene: TRBV5-1
CDR3aa: CASTPSGSGGTDTQYF
CDR3nt: TGCGCCAGCACCCCTAGCGGGAGCGGGGGCACAGATACGCAGTATTTT

len: 12
abundance: many
d_gene: .
j_gene: TRBJ2-1
v_gene: TRBV5-1
CDR3aa: CASSFGGSEQFF
CDR3nt: TGCGCCAGCAGCTTTGGGGGGTCTGAGCAGTTCTTC

len: 16
abundance: many
d_gene: TRBD2
j_gene: TRBJ2-1
v_gene: TRBV5-1
CDR3aa: CASSFSLAGGINEQFF
CDR3nt: TGCGCCAGCAGCTTCAGTCTAGCGGGAGGAATCAATGAGCAGTTCTTC

len: 17
abundance: few
d_gene: TRBD2
j_gene: TRBJ2-3
v_gene: TRBV10-3
CDR3aa: CAISELPSGGSRDTQYF
CDR3nt: TGTGCCATCAGTGAGCTCCCTAGCGGGGGGTCACGGGATACGCAGTATTTT

len: 20
abundance: few
d_gene: TRBD2
j_gene: TRBJ2-3
v_gene: TRBV5-1
CDR3aa: CASSLASGLAGGSSTDTQYF
CDR3nt: TGCGCCAGCAGCTTGGCTTCGGGACTAGCGGGAGGTTCTAGCACAGATACGCAGTATTTT

len: 12
abundance: many
d_gene: .
j_gene: TRBJ1-5
v_gene: TRBV12-3/TRBV12-4
CDR3aa: CASSFNGQSQHF
CDR3nt: TGTGCCAGCAGTTTTAATGGTCAGTCCCAGCATTTT

len: 15
abundance: .
d_gene: .
j_gene: TRBJ1-6
v_gene: TRBV5-6
CDR3aa: CASSLVDSRNSPLHF
CDR3nt: TGTGCCAGCAGCTTGGTGGACAGCAGGAATTCACCCCTCCACTTT

len: 16
abundance: .
d_gene: .
j_gene: TRBJ2-5
v_gene: TRBV7-9
CDR3aa: CASSLGSAGIEETQYF
CDR3nt: TGTGCCAGCAGCTTAGGGTCGGCAGGGATTGAAGAGACCCAGTACTTC

len: 14
abundance: many
d_gene: TRBD2
j_gene: TRBJ2-1
v_gene: TRBV12-3/TRBV12-4
CDR3aa: CASSSTSGYNEQFF
CDR3nt: TGTGCCAGCAGTTCGACTAGCGGCTACAATGAGCAGTTCTTC

len: 17
abundance: .
d_gene: TRBD1
j_gene: TRBJ2-5
v_gene: TRBV7-8
CDR3aa: CASSLGSGQGPQETQYF
CDR3nt: TGTGCCAGCAGCTTAGGCTCCGGACAGGGACCACAAGAGACCCAGTACTTC

len: 15
abundance: few
d_gene: TRBD1
j_gene: TRBJ1-2
v_gene: TRBV6-1
CDR3aa: CASSQRDRAFWGYTF
CDR3nt: TGTGCCAGCAGTCAAAGGGACAGGGCTTTCTGGGGCTACACCTTC

len: 13
abundance: few
d_gene: .
j_gene: TRBJ1-2
v_gene: TRBV20-1
CDR3aa: CSAKSGGSYGYTF
CDR3nt: TGCAGTGCAAAGAGCGGGGGGAGCTATGGCTACACCTTC

len: 16
abundance: .
d_gene: .
j_gene: TRBJ2-5
v_gene: TRBV4-2
CDR3aa: CASSQDFTVPWETQYF
CDR3nt: TGTGCCAGCAGCCAAGATTTCACTGTCCCATGGGAGACCCAGTACTTC

len: 15
abundance: many
d_gene: TRBD2
j_gene: TRBJ2-7
v_gene: TRBV2
CDR3aa: CASRQPSGSFYEQYF
CDR3nt: TGTGCCAGCAGGCAACCTAGCGGGAGTTTCTACGAGCAGTACTTC

len: 14
abundance: .
d_gene: .
j_gene: TRBJ2-3
v_gene: TRBV20-1
CDR3aa: CSAPMGGRTDTQYF
CDR3nt: TGCAGTGCACCGATGGGGGGGCGCACAGATACGCAGTATTTT

len: 14
abundance: many
d_gene: .
j_gene: TRBJ2-2
v_gene: TRBV2
CDR3aa: CASSSDTNTGELFF
CDR3nt: TGTGCCAGCAGTAGTGACACGAACACCGGGGAGCTGTTTTTT

len: 14
abundance: few
d_gene: TRBD1
j_gene: TRBJ1-3
v_gene: TRBV12-3/TRBV12-4
CDR3aa: CASSTPTGVNTIYF
CDR3nt: TGTGCCAGCAGTACCCCGACAGGGGTTAACACCATATATTTT

len: 15
abundance: many
d_gene: .
j_gene: TRBJ2-2
v_gene: TRBV12-3/TRBV12-4
CDR3aa: CASSRDPLNTGELFF
CDR3nt: TGTGCCAGCAGCCGGGACCCCTTAAACACCGGGGAGCTGTTTTTT

len: 13
abundance: .
d_gene: .
j_gene: TRBJ2-1
v_gene: TRBV12-3/TRBV12-4
CDR3aa: CASSQTGRNEQFF
CDR3nt: TGTGCCAGCAGCCAGACAGGGAGGAATGAGCAGTTCTTC

len: 10
abundance: many
d_gene: .
j_gene: TRBJ1-2
v_gene: TRBV19
CDR3aa: CASSPRGYTF
CDR3nt: TGTGCCAGTAGTCCCCGAGGCTACACCTTC

len: 12
abundance: many
d_gene: .
j_gene: TRBJ1-2
v_gene: TRBV5-1
CDR3aa: CASSLNTGDYTF
CDR3nt: TGCGCCAGCAGCTTGAACACGGGGGACTACACCTTC

len: 14
abundance: few
d_gene: TRBD1
j_gene: TRBJ1-6
v_gene: TRBV27
CDR3aa: CASSITGVDSPLHF
CDR3nt: TGTGCCAGCAGTATTACAGGGGTTGATTCACCCCTCCACTTT

len: 15
abundance: .
d_gene: .
j_gene: TRBJ2-2
v_gene: TRBV2
CDR3aa: CATNPGTSSTGELFF
CDR3nt: TGTGCCACCAACCCCGGGACTTCGAGCACCGGGGAGCTGTTTTTT

len: 15
abundance: many
d_gene: TRBD1
j_gene: TRBJ2-1
v_gene: TRBV28
CDR3aa: CASRLMGQGIDEQFF
CDR3nt: TGTGCCAGCAGACTCATGGGACAGGGGATCGATGAGCAGTTCTTC

len: 15
abundance: few
d_gene: TRBD2
j_gene: TRBJ2-7
v_gene: TRBV4-1
CDR3aa: CASSHGTRDSYEQYF
CDR3nt: TGCGCCAGCAGCCACGGGACTAGGGACTCCTACGAGCAGTACTTC

len: 13
abundance: few
d_gene: .
j_gene: TRBJ2-2
v_gene: TRBV29-1
CDR3aa: CSVVWRDTGELFF
CDR3nt: TGCAGCGTTGTTTGGCGAGACACCGGGGAGCTGTTTTTT

len: 14
abundance: .
d_gene: .
j_gene: TRBJ1-1
v_gene: TRBV19
CDR3aa: CASSIVDSIAEAFF
CDR3nt: TGTGCCAGTAGTATAGTCGACAGTATCGCTGAAGCTTTCTTT

len: 14
abundance: .
d_gene: .
j_gene: TRBJ2-3
v_gene: TRBV20-1
CDR3aa: CSAPPAESTDTQYF
CDR3nt: TGCAGTGCTCCCCCCGCTGAAAGCACAGATACGCAGTATTTT

len: 15
abundance: few
d_gene: .
j_gene: TRBJ1-2
v_gene: TRBV6-1
CDR3aa: CASSQVRRAGYGYTF
CDR3nt: TGTGCCAGCAGCCAGGTTCGGAGGGCAGGCTATGGCTACACCTTC

len: 16
abundance: many
d_gene: TRBD2
j_gene: TRBJ2-1
v_gene: TRBV5-1
CDR3aa: CASSSPRLAGVNEQFF
CDR3nt: TGCGCCAGCAGCTCTCCCCGGCTAGCGGGAGTCAATGAGCAGTTCTTC

len: 14
abundance: .
d_gene: .
j_gene: TRBJ2-2
v_gene: TRBV20-1
CDR3aa: CSARIRGATGELFF
CDR3nt: TGCAGTGCTAGGATTAGGGGGGCCACCGGGGAGCTGTTTTTT